The 10 T cell receptor beta chains presented below share a single source sample, sequenced in a study of cytomegalovirus exposure and HLA in healthy donors. 60 Vbeta and 13 Jbeta primers were used in PCR. Assay: immunoSEQ multiplex PCR; the TCRdb copy retains only in-frame clones and omits some. The sample comprises about 120,000 clones, roughly three fifths of which are singletons, and about 9.1% rests with the top ten. The sequenced sample was PBMCs. All receptors derive from a man in his forties in good health and CMV-seropositive.

The chain recombines TRBV27 with TRBJ1-5; D is perhaps TRBD1 (6 bases). The germline gives CDR1 MNHEY, CDR2 SMNVEV (reference sequence). Trimming left V 2 bases short and J 7 bases short, with 15 bases between. CDR3 size: 15 residues. The CDR3 coding sequence is TGTGCCAGCAGTTTAAGTGGCGGGGGCCACCAGCCCCAGCATTTT. As protein: CASSLSGGGHQPQHF.

V gene TRBV5-4 combines with J gene TRBJ1-2, with D maybe TRBD1 (6 bases). CDR1 is SGHNT, CDR2 YYREEE, per germline (reference sequence). CDR3 size: 14 residues. V was shortened by 1 base and J by 6 bases, with 13 bases between the two germline ends. The CDR3 spells CASSLNRGQNGYTF. CDR3 sequence (DNA): TGTGCCAGCAGCTTGAATCGGGGACAAAATGGCTACACCTTC.

The rearrangement uses TRBV2 and TRBJ1-2; TRBD1 matches 8 bases. Trimming cost V 6 bases and J 2 bases; bases outside gene matches: 5. Per the germline V gene, CDR1 is SNHLY and CDR2 is FYNNEI. This CDR3 spans 14 amino acids. The CDR3 protein is CASSEWTGNYGYTF. The CDR3 nucleotides read TGTGCCAGCAGCGAATGGACAGGGAACTATGGCTACACCTTC.

V usage is TRBV5-8 and J usage is TRBJ1-4; a weak D match, TRBD1 (5 bases). Germline CDR1 reads SGHTS; CDR2 reads YDEGEE. V was shortened by 0 bases and J by 12 bases, with 18 bases between the two germline ends. The CDR3 extends over 15 amino acids. The CDR3 DNA is TGTGCCAGCAGCTTGGAGGGGACTAGCCTGAAGGAACTGTTTTTT. Its translation is CASSLEGTSLKELFF.

This chain uses TRBV6-1 with TRBJ1-2, with 7 bases lining up with TRBD1. Germline CDR1 reads MNHNS; CDR2 reads SASEGT. J gave up 2 bases and V 7 bases, and 7 bases lay outside the gene matches. The CDR3 has 14 residues. The CDR3 here is CASTSYRGNYGYTF. CDR3 bases: TGTGCCAGCACTAGCTACAGGGGAAACTATGGCTACACCTTC.

V gene TRBV19 combines with J gene TRBJ1-2, with a tentative D call TRBD1 (6 bases). This CDR3 is 14 amino acids long. Between the trimmed V and J ends, which lost 5 bases and 4 bases, there was a span of 14 bases. The V gene's germline CDR1 is LNHDA and CDR2 SQIVND (reference sequence). CDR3 sequence reads: CASSYTRTVYGYTF. The CDR3 DNA follows: TGTGCCAGTAGTTATACTCGGACAGTCTATGGCTACACCTTC. Filled out from reference TRBV19 and TRBJ1-2, the complete variable domain reads DGGITQSPKYLFRKEGQNVTLSCEQNLNHDAMYWYRQDPGQGLRLIYYSQIVNDFQKGDIAEGYSVSREKKESFPLTVTSAQKNPTAFYLCASSYTRTVYGYTFGSGTRLTVV.

The CDR3, as DNA: TGTGCCACTCCCCGACAACCGGGACAGGGGGACGATGGCTACACCTTC. Translating it yields CATPRQPGQGDDGYTF. J is TRBJ1-2 and V is TRBV28, with 11 bases aligning to TRBD1. Germline V lookup: CDR1 MDHEN, CDR2 SYDVKM. This CDR3 region has 16 residues. The J segment lost 6 bases and the V segment lost 10 bases, leaving 16 bases of the junction unmatched.

Only one count was recorded for this clone. The V and J genes are TRBV7-9 and TRBJ2-2; 8 nucleotides agree with TRBD1. This CDR3 spans 18 amino acids. After removal of 0 bases from V and 4 bases from J, the junction contained 10 bases not matched to a gene. The germline CDR1 and CDR2 sequences are SEHNR and FQNEAQ (reference sequence). The CDR3 nucleotides are TGTGCCAGCAGCTTAGCGAATCAGGGGGCTGGATCCACCGGGGAGCTGTTTTTT. Protein product: CASSLANQGAGSTGELFF.

The chain is built from TRBV5-4 and TRBJ1-1; TRBD1 might be the D (6 bases). The CDR3 totals 15 residues. The V and J ends lost 0 bases and 1 base respectively, with 10 bases between them. Germline loops: CDR1 SGHNT, CDR2 YYREEE (reference sequence). DNA of the CDR3: TGTGCCAGCAGCTTGGGTGGGACAACGAACACTGAAGCTTTCTTT. Encoded protein: CASSLGGTTNTEAFF.

The chain carries TRBV6-5 and TRBJ2-7, with D perhaps TRBD1 (7 bases). Germline values: CDR1 MNHEY, CDR2 SVGAGI. CDR3 size: 15 residues. V was cut by 2 bases and J by 2 bases, with 13 bases left in between. CDR3 coding DNA: TGTGCCAGCAGTTACGGCGGCAGGGGGGCCTACGAGCAGTACTTC. Translation gives CASSYGGRGAYEQYF.